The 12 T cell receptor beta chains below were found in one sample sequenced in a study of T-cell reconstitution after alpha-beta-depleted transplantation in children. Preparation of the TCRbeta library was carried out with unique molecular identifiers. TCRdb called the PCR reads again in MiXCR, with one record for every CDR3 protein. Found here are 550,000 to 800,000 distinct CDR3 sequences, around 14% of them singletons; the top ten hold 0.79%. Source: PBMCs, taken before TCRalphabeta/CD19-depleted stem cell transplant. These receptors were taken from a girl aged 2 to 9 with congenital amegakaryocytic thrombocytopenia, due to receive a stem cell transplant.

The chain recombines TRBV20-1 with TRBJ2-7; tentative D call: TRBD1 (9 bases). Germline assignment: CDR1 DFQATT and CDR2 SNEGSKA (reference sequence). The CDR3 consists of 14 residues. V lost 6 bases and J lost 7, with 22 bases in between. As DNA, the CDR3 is TGCAGTGCCTTAGCGGGACAGGGACTGTGGGAGCAGTACTTC. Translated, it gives CSALAGQGLWEQYF.

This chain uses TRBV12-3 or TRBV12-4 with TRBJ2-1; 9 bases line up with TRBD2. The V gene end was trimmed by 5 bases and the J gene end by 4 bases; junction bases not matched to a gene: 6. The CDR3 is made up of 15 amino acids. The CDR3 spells CASSVLAGLYNEQFF. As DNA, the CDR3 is TGTGCCAGCAGTGTCCTAGCGGGACTTTACAATGAGCAGTTCTTC.

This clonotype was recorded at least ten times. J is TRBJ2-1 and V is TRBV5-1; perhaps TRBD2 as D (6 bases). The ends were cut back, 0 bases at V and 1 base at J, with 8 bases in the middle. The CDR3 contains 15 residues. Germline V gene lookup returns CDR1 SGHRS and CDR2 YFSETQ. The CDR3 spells CASSLGGKSYNEQFF. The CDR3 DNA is TGCGCCAGCAGCTTGGGCGGGAAGTCCTACAATGAGCAGTTCTTC. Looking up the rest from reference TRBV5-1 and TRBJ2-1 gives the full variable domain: KAGVTQTPRYLIKTRGQQVTLSCSPISGHRSVSWYQQTPGQGLQFLFEYFSETQRNKGNFPGRFSGRQFSNSRSEMNVSTLELGDSALYLCASSLGGKSYNEQFFGPGTRLTVL.

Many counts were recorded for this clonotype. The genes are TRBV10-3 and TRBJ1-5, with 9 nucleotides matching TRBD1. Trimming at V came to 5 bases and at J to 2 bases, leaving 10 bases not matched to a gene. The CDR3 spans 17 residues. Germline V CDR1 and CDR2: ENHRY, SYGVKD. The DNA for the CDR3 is TGTGCCATCAGTCCGACGGGGGGACAGGGTGGCAATCAGCCCCAGCATTTT. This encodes CAISPTGGQGGNQPQHF.

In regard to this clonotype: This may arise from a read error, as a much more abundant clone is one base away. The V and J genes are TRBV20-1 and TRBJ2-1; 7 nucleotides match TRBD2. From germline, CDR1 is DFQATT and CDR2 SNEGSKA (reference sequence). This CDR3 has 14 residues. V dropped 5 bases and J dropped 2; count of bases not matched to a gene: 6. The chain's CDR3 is CSAQETSPYNEQFF. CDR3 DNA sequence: TGCAGTGCTCAAGAGACTAGCCCCTACAATGAGCAGTTCTTC.

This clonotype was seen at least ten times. CDR3 residues: CASTPWAGAYNEQFF. Here the CDR3 DNA reads TGTGCCAGCACCCCTTGGGCGGGAGCTTACAATGAGCAGTTCTTC. The genes are TRBV12-3 or TRBV12-4 and TRBJ2-1, with 7 positions matching TRBD2. The CDR3 sequence is 15 residues long. V gave up 7 bases and J gave up 4 bases; unmatched junction bases: 10.

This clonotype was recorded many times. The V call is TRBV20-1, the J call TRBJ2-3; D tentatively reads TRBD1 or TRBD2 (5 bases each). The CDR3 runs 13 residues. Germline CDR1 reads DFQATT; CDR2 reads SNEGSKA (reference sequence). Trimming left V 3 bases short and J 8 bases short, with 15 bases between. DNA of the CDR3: TGCAGTGCTAGCCTCGACAGTGGGGGTACGCAGTATTTT. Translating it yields CSASLDSGGTQYF.

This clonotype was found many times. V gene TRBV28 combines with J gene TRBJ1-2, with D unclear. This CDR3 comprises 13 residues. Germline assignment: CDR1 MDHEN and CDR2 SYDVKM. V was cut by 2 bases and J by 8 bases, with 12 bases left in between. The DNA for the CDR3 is TGTGCCAGCAGTTTACAGCGTTTTGGGGGCTACACCTTC. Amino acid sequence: CASSLQRFGGYTF.

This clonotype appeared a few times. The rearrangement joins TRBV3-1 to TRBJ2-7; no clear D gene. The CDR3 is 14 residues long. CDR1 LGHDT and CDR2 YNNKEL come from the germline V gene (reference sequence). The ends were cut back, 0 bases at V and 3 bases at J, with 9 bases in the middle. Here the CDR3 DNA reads TGTGCCAGCAGCCAAGACCCTCTTATCTACGAGCAGTACTTC. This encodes CASSQDPLIYEQYF.

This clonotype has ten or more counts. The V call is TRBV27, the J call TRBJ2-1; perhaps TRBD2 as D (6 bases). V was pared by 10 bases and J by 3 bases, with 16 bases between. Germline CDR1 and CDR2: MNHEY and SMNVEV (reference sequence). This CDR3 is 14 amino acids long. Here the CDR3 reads CATLTGSHYNEQFF. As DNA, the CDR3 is TGTGCCACCTTGACCGGGAGTCACTACAATGAGCAGTTCTTC.

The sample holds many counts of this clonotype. CDR3 DNA: TGCAGCGTTGAAAGGGACAGGAACACTGAAGCTTTCTTT. Its translation is CSVERDRNTEAFF. The V call is TRBV29-1, the J call TRBJ1-1; 7 bases are a match to TRBD1. The V segment lost 2 bases and the J segment 1 base; nucleotides outside the gene matches: 1. Germline CDR1 SQVTM, CDR2 ANQGSEA. The CDR3 consists of 13 residues.

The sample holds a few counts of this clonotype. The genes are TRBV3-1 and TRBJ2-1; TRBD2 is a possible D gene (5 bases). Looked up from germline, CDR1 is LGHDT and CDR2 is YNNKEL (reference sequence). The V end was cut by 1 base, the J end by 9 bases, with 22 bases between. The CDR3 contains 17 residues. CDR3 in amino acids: CASSQVRLSQLAREQFF. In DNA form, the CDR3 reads TGTGCCAGCAGCCAAGTTCGACTCTCGCAGCTAGCCCGTGAGCAGTTCTTC.